This is a list of T cell receptor beta chains from one sample in a study of response to subunit inactivated influenza vaccine. TCRdb reprocessed the RT-PCR reads with MiXCR, giving one entry per CDR3 protein. The sample shows around 480,000 distinct CDR3 sequences, approximately 15% of them seen only once. Material: CD4+ T cells sorted from PBMCs, obtained about 24 months after vaccination. These receptors all stem from a man aged 45-69 years who received an inactivated influenza vaccine. The CDR3 runs from the conserved cysteine through the conserved F or W. Each record gives: J gene, V gene, CDR3 protein.

>TRBJ2-7|TRBV7-2
CASSLAHSTQPYEQYF
>TRBJ1-1|TRBV6-6
CASTWGDTEAFF
>TRBJ1-2|TRBV18
CASSTDRGSVHTF
>TRBJ1-1|TRBV14
CASSFRDRGTEAFF
>TRBJ2-7|TRBV20-1
CSAIDDRPSSYEQYF
>TRBJ2-2|TRBV18
CASSARNTGELFF
>TRBJ2-7|TRBV5-1
CASSLGTSGRAYEQYF
>TRBJ2-5|TRBV20-1
CSATFGAVGAQYF
>TRBJ2-2|TRBV18
CASSPPRRITNTGELFF
>TRBJ2-3|TRBV7-3
CASSLRLAGGDTQYF
>TRBJ1-2|TRBV6-2/TRBV6-3
CASSYTHTGYGYTF
>TRBJ2-3|TRBV29-1
CSVKSRESTDTQYF
>TRBJ2-3|TRBV6-2/TRBV6-3
CASSYRRSDTQYF
>TRBJ1-2|TRBV29-1
CSGRGGGLDGYTF
>TRBJ2-2|TRBV12-3/TRBV12-4
CASTGQGSTGELFF
>TRBJ2-7|TRBV11-3
CASSLDARDEQYF
>TRBJ1-2|TRBV9
CASSVGEYYGYTF
>TRBJ1-1|TRBV5-1
CASSLTGTGDNTEAFF
>TRBJ1-2|TRBV19
CATTGPPNYGYTF
>TRBJ2-2|TRBV7-2
CASSLGSGGALVTGELFF
>TRBJ1-5|TRBV20-1
CSARDFDRGTQTQHF
>TRBJ2-5|TRBV11-2
CASSSRRTSRGETQYF
>TRBJ1-2|TRBV15
CATSRDRTASYGYTF
>TRBJ1-1|TRBV3-1
CASSQRDRVTEAFF
>TRBJ1-1|TRBV29-1
CSVETPLVGVNTEAFF
>TRBJ2-7|TRBV5-1
CASSSGQGPYEQYF
>TRBJ2-7|TRBV7-3
CASSSTAYEQYF
>TRBJ2-1|TRBV11-3
CASSFGLVNEQFF
>TRBJ2-2|TRBV4-3
CASSRGTLDTGELFF
>TRBJ2-3|TRBV5-1
CASSPTDRSVLDF
>TRBJ2-3|TRBV4-1
CASSPRPGAKDTQYF
>TRBJ2-1|TRBV2
CASSDSSVDYNEQFF
>TRBJ1-1|TRBV14
CASSQDWSVEGRTEAFF
>TRBJ2-3|TRBV28
CASTPGSGGSTDTQYF
>TRBJ1-4|TRBV20-1
CSGRSTNEKLFF
>TRBJ2-1|TRBV29-1
CSDRTGLNEQFF
>TRBJ2-3|TRBV12-3/TRBV12-4
CASSFGGGTDTQYF
>TRBJ2-7|TRBV12-3/TRBV12-4
CASSTPGQGIYEQYF
>TRBJ2-2|TRBV11-2
CASSLNLRSGELFF
>TRBJ2-7|TRBV5-1
CASSLGVSADEQYF
>TRBJ1-1|TRBV28
CASSSIGQLLLGVTEITEAFF
>TRBJ2-2|TRBV10-3
CASDPWGNTGELFF
>TRBJ1-2|TRBV30
CAWSVGAQYTF
>TRBJ2-3|TRBV4-1
CASSHGSTDTQYF
>TRBJ1-2|TRBV4-3
CASSQDHRGTGYTF
>TRBJ1-1|TRBV12-3/TRBV12-4
CASKTGPRGAFF
>TRBJ2-1|TRBV28
CASSLAGRTGGLNEQFF
>TRBJ2-5|TRBV6-1
CASTGRGKETQYF
>TRBJ1-1|TRBV27
CASSLGGRAFF
>TRBJ2-7|TRBV24-1
CATSDLDYEQYF
>TRBJ2-5|TRBV29-1
CSAPDKAVQETQYF
>TRBJ2-1|TRBV7-2
CASSLEGGRKQFF
>TRBJ2-2|TRBV12-3/TRBV12-4
CASSLALSGGAAGELFF
>TRBJ1-3|TRBV12-3/TRBV12-4
CASARGDAGNTIYF
>TRBJ1-1|TRBV6-2/TRBV6-3
CASSLNRQGTEAFF